What follows are 10 T cell receptor beta chains derived from one specimen sequenced in a study of cytomegalovirus exposure and HLA in healthy donors. PCR amplification relied on 60 Vbeta primers (plus 13 Jbeta primers). Some clones are missing from TCRdb's copy, which holds only in-frame ones; the method was immunoSEQ multiplex PCR. This repertoire shows more than 200,000 clones, 60% to 80% found once; its top ten account for roughly 2%. Material for sequencing was PBMCs. These receptors all stem from a man aged 18 to 30 in good health and CMV-seronegative.

The V and J genes are TRBV7-9 and TRBJ2-1; TRBD1 matches 7 bases. The CDR3 extends over 13 amino acids. Germline V gene data show CDR1 as SEHNR and CDR2 as FQNEAQ (reference sequence). Trimming at V came to 5 bases and at J to 5 bases, leaving 3 bases not matched to a gene. DNA for the CDR3: TGTGCCAGCAGCCAGGGACAGAACAATGAGCAGTTCTTC. Translating it yields CASSQGQNNEQFF.

This rearrangement joins TRBV2 to TRBJ2-2, with TRBD2 matching 13 bases. There are 13 residues in the CDR3. CDR1 is SNHLY, CDR2 FYNNEI, per germline. The CDR3 loop reads CAGLAGSAGELFF. The CDR3 DNA sequence: TGTGCGGGACTAGCGGGATCCGCCGGGGAGCTGTTTTTT.

V usage is TRBV30 and J usage is TRBJ1-2; D is unresolved. V was trimmed by 5 bases and J by 8 bases, leaving 21 bases between them. The CDR3 loop spans 14 amino acids. Germline-derived CDR1 and CDR2 are GTSNPN and SVGIG (reference sequence). The CDR3 loop reads CAWSTVTGLAGYTF. In DNA form, the CDR3 reads TGTGCCTGGTCAACCGTGACGGGTCTGGCGGGCTACACCTTC.

The chain joins TRBV13 to TRBJ1-1; 7 nucleotides match TRBD1. This CDR3 region has 16 residues. J was trimmed by 1 base and V by 0 bases; bases with no gene match: 5. The germline V gene encodes CDR1 PRHDT and CDR2 FYEKMQ (reference sequence). CDR3 nucleotide sequence: TGTGCCAGCAGCTTAGGGGGGGCAGGGGGGAACACTGAAGCTTTCTTT. It specifies CASSLGGAGGNTEAFF.

This chain uses TRBV7-9 with TRBJ2-7; TRBD1 matches 7 bases. CDR3 length: 17 amino acids. The ends lost 1 base at V and 2 bases at J; junction bases unmatched: 11. Germline V gene data show CDR1 as SEHNR and CDR2 as FQNEAQ (reference sequence). The CDR3 here is CASSLESTGQPTYEQYF. As DNA, the CDR3 is TGTGCCAGCAGCTTAGAGTCAACGGGACAGCCAACCTACGAGCAGTACTTC.

The chain is built from TRBV4-3 and TRBJ2-7; 7 nucleotides agree with TRBD1. This CDR3 contains 16 residues. The V gene end was trimmed by 0 bases and the J gene end by 1 base; junction bases not matched to a gene: 6. The germline V gene encodes CDR1 LGHNA and CDR2 YSLEER. The CDR3 sequence: CASSQDHLTGSYEQYF. DNA of the CDR3: TGCGCCAGCAGCCAAGATCACTTGACAGGGTCCTACGAGCAGTACTTC.

The J gene is TRBJ1-1, the V gene TRBV29-1, with D uncertain. Germline V CDR1 and CDR2: SQVTM, ANQGSEA. The V end was cut by 0 bases, the J end by 11 bases, with 16 bases between. The CDR3 sequence is 13 residues long. The CDR3 sequence: CSVEDQSGSAAFF. CDR3 bases: TGCAGCGTTGAAGATCAGTCTGGTTCCGCTGCTTTCTTT.

This clone was seen a handful of times. V gene TRBV19 combines with J gene TRBJ2-7; 10 positions match TRBD2. Germline CDR1 reads LNHDA; CDR2 reads SQIVND (reference sequence). After removal of 7 bases from V and 3 bases from J, the junction contained 3 bases not matched to a gene. This CDR3 has 13 amino acids. The CDR3 sequence: CASNPSGGYEQYF. The CDR3 region has the DNA TGTGCCAGTAACCCTAGCGGGGGCTACGAGCAGTACTTC. The complete variable domain, with remaining parts taken from reference TRBV19 and TRBJ2-7, reads DGGITQSPKYLFRKEGQNVTLSCEQNLNHDAMYWYRQDPGQGLRLIYYSQIVNDFQKGDIAEGYSVSREKKESFPLTVTSAQKNPTAFYLCASNPSGGYEQYFGPGTRLTVT.

This clone came up a few times. The V gene is TRBV7-9, the J gene TRBJ1-1; D remains unclear. The CDR3 loop spans 14 amino acids. V was shortened by 7 bases and J by 1 base, with 13 bases between the two germline ends. The germline V gene encodes CDR1 SEHNR and CDR2 FQNEAQ (reference sequence). The CDR3 nucleotides are TGTGCCAGCACCCCCTCTGTTCCGAACACTGAAGCTTTCTTT. It encodes CASTPSVPNTEAFF.

V gene TRBV6-1 combines with J gene TRBJ2-1; D remains unclear. Germline V gene lookup returns CDR1 MNHNS and CDR2 SASEGT. The CDR3 covers 13 residues. V lost 6 bases and J lost 4, with 10 bases in between. The CDR3 region has the DNA TGTGCCAGCAGCGCAACAGAATACAATGAGCAGTTCTTC. This gives the protein CASSATEYNEQFF.